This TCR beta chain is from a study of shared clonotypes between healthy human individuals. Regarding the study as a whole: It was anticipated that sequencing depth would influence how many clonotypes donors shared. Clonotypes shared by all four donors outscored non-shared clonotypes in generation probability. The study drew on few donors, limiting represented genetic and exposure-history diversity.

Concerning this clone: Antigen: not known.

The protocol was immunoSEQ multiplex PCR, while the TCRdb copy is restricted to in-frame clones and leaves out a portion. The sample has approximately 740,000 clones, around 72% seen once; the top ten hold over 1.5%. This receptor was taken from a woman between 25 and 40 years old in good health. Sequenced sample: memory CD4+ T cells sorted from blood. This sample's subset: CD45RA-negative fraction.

CDR3 sequence (DNA): TGTGCCAGCAGAACGACAGGGCGAGGAAACACCATATATTTT. Translated: CASRTTGRGNTIYF. The V gene is TRBV28, the J gene TRBJ1-3; 7 nucleotides line up with TRBD1. Germline lookup yields CDR1 MDHEN and CDR2 SYDVKM. The CDR3 extends over 14 amino acids. J lost 4 bases, V lost 6 bases, and 6 bases had no gene match.